Below are 5 T cell receptor beta chains sequenced from a single sample in a study of graft-versus-host responses after intestinal transplantation. Their target antigens are unknown. The repertoire was sequenced with immunoSEQ multiplex PCR; TCRdb's copy has only in-frame clones and lacks some. The sample consists of tens of thousands of clones, 90% to 95% of them appearing once. Sequencing used unstimulated CD8+ T cells sorted from spleen or lymph node cells, obtained before intestinal transplant. Every receptor here comes from a human donor who received an intestinal transplant.

The chain employs TRBV5-1 and TRBJ2-1, with D possibly called TRBD1 or TRBD2 (5 bases each). V lost 2 bases, J lost 5 bases, and 14 bases lay in between. The length of the CDR3 is 15 residues. Germline lookup yields CDR1 SGHRS and CDR2 YFSETQ. The CDR3 is CASSLFSGQNNEQFF. CDR3 coding DNA: TGCGCCAGCAGCTTATTTTCGGGGCAGAACAATGAGCAGTTCTTC.

The chain recombines TRBV21-1 with TRBJ2-1; TRBD2 reflects the table's D call only, with no check against the DNA. TRBV21-1 is recorded as a pseudogene. The CDR3 is made up of 18 amino acids. The CDR3 DNA reads TGTGCCAGCAGCAAAGATCCTAGACTAGCGGGAGAGTACAATGAGCAGTTCTTC. Translating it yields CASSKDPRLAGEYNEQFF.

With respect to this clone: Given the absence of the conserved phenylalanine or tryptophan at the CDR3 end, a read error is likely. The V gene is TRBV19, the J gene TRBJ1-2, with TRBD1 matching 8 bases. The V gene's germline CDR1 is LNHDA and CDR2 SQIVND (reference sequence). With V trimmed by 0 bases and J by 4 bases, 7 bases remained unmatched. This CDR3 spans 16 amino acids. CDR3 in DNA: TGTGCCAGTAGTATAGACTTCGGACAGGGACTCTATGGCTACACCCTC. It codes for CASSIDFGQGLYGYTL.

J is TRBJ1-2 and V is TRBV6-5; 8 bases align to TRBD1. This CDR3 comprises 15 residues. Trimming removed 1 base from V and 4 bases from J; junction bases left unmatched: 5. From germline, CDR1 is MNHEY and CDR2 SVGAGI. CDR3 DNA sequence: TGTGCCAGCAGTTACTATCAGGGGGCAGCCTATGGCTACACCTTC. Its translation: CASSYYQGAAYGYTF.

The DNA for the CDR3 is TGTGCCAGCAGCCCGCGCCCCTTCCGGGACAGCGGTAACTATGGCTACACCTTC. Encoded protein: CASSPRPFRDSGNYGYTF. This chain connects TRBV11-2 to TRBJ1-2, with TRBD1 matching over 7 bases. This CDR3 spans 18 amino acids. Germline lookup yields CDR1 SGHAT and CDR2 FQNNGV. The junction had 16 bases not matched to a gene; V was cut back by 5 bases and J by 1 base.